Shown below are 18 T cell receptor beta chains from a single sample sequenced in a study of cytomegalovirus exposure and HLA in healthy donors. Generated by immunoSEQ multiplex PCR, the TCRdb table keeps only in-frame clones and is missing some. Here the sample spans roughly 95,000 clones, about 85% being singletons. The sample consisted of PBMCs. The source is a man aged 18 to 30 in good health and CMV-seropositive.

In its sample, this clone was seen once. V is TRBV4-2 and J is TRBJ2-3; TRBD2 aligns across 8 bases. The CDR3 is 15 amino acids. Per the germline V gene, CDR1 is LGHNA and CDR2 is YNFKEQ. The V and J ends lost 3 bases and 1 base, in that order; junction bases with no gene match: 3. In nucleotides, the CDR3 is TGTGCCAGCAGCCACGGGACTAGAGGCACAGATACGCAGTATTTT. It encodes CASSHGTRGTDTQYF.

V and J are TRBV11-2 and TRBJ2-2, with D unresolved. Germline CDR1 SGHAT, CDR2 FQNNGV. Trimming took 7 bases from V and 4 from J, leaving 10 bases between them. This CDR3 comprises 13 residues. The CDR3 protein is CASNTPRTGELFF. In DNA form, the CDR3 reads TGTGCCAGCAACACACCTCGCACCGGGGAGCTGTTTTTT.

The chain employs TRBV6-1 and TRBJ2-7; possible D gene TRBD1, 6 bases. CDR1 MNHNS and CDR2 SASEGT come from the germline V gene. The CDR3 totals 14 residues. Trimming shortened V by 4 bases and J by 1 base, and 11 bases separated the two germline ends. CDR3 sequence (DNA): TGTGCCAGCAGTGTTTGGCAGGGGTCCTACGAGCAGTACGTC. Its translation is CASSVWQGSYEQYV.

The rearrangement uses TRBV6-1 and TRBJ2-7; 12 bases are shared with TRBD1. Unmatched junction bases numbered 4, after V lost 2 bases and J lost 11 bases. Germline CDR1 and CDR2: MNHNS and SASEGT. This CDR3 spans 13 amino acids. CDR3 DNA: TGTGCCAGCAGTGAATTGGGGACAGGGGGCGAGTACGTC. As protein: CASSELGTGGEYV.

V is TRBV10-2 and J is TRBJ2-7, with 9 bases matching TRBD1. V lost 4 bases and J lost 6; bases outside the gene matches: 10. Looked up from germline, CDR1 is WSHSY and CDR2 is SAAADI. The CDR3 runs 15 residues. The CDR3 loop is CASSAHRGQGSEQYF. Here the CDR3 DNA reads TGCGCCAGCAGTGCCCACAGGGGGCAGGGAAGCGAGCAGTACTTC.

This chain joins TRBV5-1 and TRBJ2-2; 7 nucleotides match TRBD1. This CDR3 comprises 15 residues. Trimming cost V 4 bases and J 3 bases; bases outside gene matches: 6. Germline loops: CDR1 SGHRS, CDR2 YFSETQ. CDR3 region: CASSEPGQYTGELFF. The CDR3 region has the DNA TGCGCCAGCAGCGAACCGGGACAGTACACCGGGGAGCTGTTTTTT.

A few counts support this clone. V usage is TRBV11-2 and J usage is TRBJ2-2, with TRBD2 identical over 10 bases. Germline lookup yields CDR1 SGHAT and CDR2 FQNNGV. V was clipped by 3 bases and J by 5 bases; unmatched bases: 3. The CDR3 has 15 amino acids. The CDR3, as DNA: TGTGCCAGCAGCTTCGGACTAGCGGCGACCGGGGAGCTGTTTTTT. It specifies CASSFGLAATGELFF.

This chain uses TRBV29-1 with TRBJ2-3; 9 bases match TRBD1. The CDR3 contains 15 residues. The trim removed 3 bases at V and 4 bases at J, leaving 8 bases unmatched. The germline CDR1 and CDR2 sequences are SQVTM and ANQGSEA. The CDR3 sequence is CSVEQQGARPDTQYF. The DNA for the CDR3 is TGCAGCGTTGAGCAACAGGGGGCGCGACCAGATACGCAGTATTTT.

V gene TRBV28 combines with J gene TRBJ2-5; D gene ambiguous. Germline CDR1 reads MDHEN; CDR2 reads SYDVKM. The CDR3 sequence is 12 residues long. V was pared by 1 base and J by 4 bases, with 4 bases between. The CDR3 region has the DNA TGTGCCAGCAGTTTATCCGGAGAGACCCAGTACTTC. Residues: CASSLSGETQYF.

The chain uses TRBV14 and TRBJ2-5, with 10 bases identical to TRBD1. The CDR3 consists of 16 residues. V shed 0 bases and J 7 bases; nucleotides not matched to a gene: 8. The germline gives CDR1 SGHDN, CDR2 FVKESK. DNA of the CDR3: TGTGCCAGCAGCCAAGATCCGGGACAGGGGCATGGGACCCAGTACTTC. Translation: CASSQDPGQGHGTQYF.

The chain has TRBV9 and TRBJ2-7; perhaps TRBD1 as D (6 bases). V lost 4 bases, J lost 0 bases, and 11 bases lay in between. The CDR3 spans 14 residues. Looked up from germline, CDR1 is SGDLS and CDR2 is YYNGEE. CDR3 in DNA: TGTGCCAGCAGCCCCGGGACAATCTCCTACGAGCAGTACTTC. Translated, it gives CASSPGTISYEQYF.

The V gene is TRBV19, the J gene TRBJ1-2; 10 nucleotides match TRBD1. Germline CDR1 is LNHDA and CDR2 is SQIVND (reference sequence). The junction had 5 bases not matched to a gene; V was cut back by 6 bases and J by 4 bases. The CDR3 sequence is 14 residues long. CDR3 sequence: CASRRQGATYGYTF. DNA of the CDR3: TGTGCCAGTAGGAGACAGGGGGCGACCTATGGCTACACCTTC.

This chain joins TRBV5-5 and TRBJ2-5; a possible D gene is TRBD2 (5 bases). Germline lookup yields CDR1 SGHKS and CDR2 YYEKEE (reference sequence). Trimming left V 0 bases short and J 4 bases short, with 7 bases between. The CDR3 sequence is 13 residues long. This CDR3 reads CASSLGLRETQYF. The CDR3 DNA follows: TGTGCCAGCAGCTTGGGACTACGAGAGACCCAGTACTTC.

The V and J genes are TRBV28 and TRBJ1-1; possibly TRBD1 for D (5 bases). Germline CDR1 is MDHEN and CDR2 is SYDVKM. V gave up 7 bases and J gave up 5 bases, with 17 bases separating them. The CDR3 is 14 residues long. CDR3 coding DNA: TGTGCCAGCATTCCCTGGGGGGGGAGGACTGAAGCTTTCTTT. Its protein is CASIPWGGRTEAFF. Full variable domain (remainder filled in from reference TRBV28 and TRBJ1-1): DVKVTQSSRYLVKRTGEKVFLECVQDMDHENMFWYRQDPGLGLRLIYFSYDVKMKEKGDIPEGYSVSREKKERFSLILESASTNQTSMYLCASIPWGGRTEAFFGQGTRLTVV.

V gene TRBV19 combines with J gene TRBJ2-7; 11 bases are shared with TRBD1. Germline V CDR1 and CDR2: LNHDA, SQIVND (reference sequence). The CDR3 covers 15 residues. Trimming at V came to 6 bases and at J to 0 bases, leaving 4 bases not matched to a gene. CDR3 in DNA: TGTGCCAGTAGCAGCGGGACAGGGGGCTCCTACGAGCAGTACTTC. Translated: CASSSGTGGSYEQYF. The full variable domain, completed using reference TRBV19 and TRBJ2-7, is DGGITQSPKYLFRKEGQNVTLSCEQNLNHDAMYWYRQDPGQGLRLIYYSQIVNDFQKGDIAEGYSVSREKKESFPLTVTSAQKNPTAFYLCASSSGTGGSYEQYFGPGTRLTVT.

In this sample, this clone turned up once. V is TRBV11-2 and J is TRBJ1-1; TRBD1 might be the D (6 bases). V was clipped by 2 bases and J by 6 bases, with 7 bases between them. The CDR3 totals 12 residues. Germline-derived CDR1 and CDR2 are SGHAT and FQNNGV. This chain's CDR3 is CASSLQGSEAFF. In DNA, the CDR3 is TGTGCCAGCAGCTTACAGGGGTCTGAAGCTTTCTTT.

The chain has TRBV7-8 and TRBJ2-5; 8 bases line up with TRBD1. Germline values: CDR1 SGHVS, CDR2 FQNEAQ. The CDR3 spans 15 residues. V lost 1 base, J lost 5 bases, and 6 bases stayed unmatched. This CDR3 reads CASSLEVRGRETQYF. The CDR3 DNA reads TGTGCCAGCAGCTTAGAGGTCAGGGGGCGGGAGACCCAGTACTTC.

J is TRBJ1-2 and V is TRBV27; 7 bases map to TRBD1. The CDR3 extends over 13 amino acids. V dropped 5 bases and J dropped 3; count of bases not matched to a gene: 3. The germline V gene encodes CDR1 MNHEY and CDR2 SMNVEV (reference sequence). The CDR3 loop is CASSVDRDYGYTF. The CDR3 DNA reads TGTGCCAGCAGTGTCGACAGGGACTATGGCTACACCTTC.